This is a list of T cell receptor beta chains from one sample in a study of PD-L1 blockade in urothelial cancer. Clones were read by immunoSEQ multiplex PCR, and TCRdb kept only the in-frame ones, dropping some. The table has fewer than 55,000 clones, 82% seen once. Here the sequenced sample was PBMCs, taken around atezolizumab (anti-PD-L1) treatment. These receptors all stem from a man aged 70 or older with urothelial cancer. Both conserved end residues are part of each CDR3. The D gene is left open where the match is weak. For some rows the clone size is stated as once, few or many, or as a class when expanded; others skip it.

CDR3 length,V gene,J gene,D gene,clone size,CDR3 DNA,CDR3 protein
15,TRBV7-7,TRBJ2-7,TRBD1,NA,TGTGCCAGCAGCGTCAGACAGGGGGCCACCTACGAGCAGTACTTC,CASSVRQGATYEQYF
16,TRBV5-6,TRBJ2-5,TRBD1,NA,TGTGCCAGCAGCTTGAAGGGCCAGGGGGTTGGAGAGACCCAGTACTTC,CASSLKGQGVGETQYF
16,TRBV5-6,TRBJ2-2,NA,once,TGTGCCAGCACCCCCAAGGGGATCGGGAGCACCGGGGAGCTGTTTTTT,CASTPKGIGSTGELFF
16,TRBV5-4,TRBJ2-1,TRBD2,NA,TGTGCCAGCAGCCCGCGGACTAGCGGGGTATACAATGAGCAGTTCTTC,CASSPRTSGVYNEQFF
14,TRBV7-2,TRBJ1-2,NA,NA,TGTGCCAGCAGCTTAGCTGGACAGCTCTATGGCTACACCTTC,CASSLAGQLYGYTF
17,TRBV5-1,TRBJ2-1,NA,few,TGCGCCAGCAGTATGGGGGTACCAGCGGGCTCCTACAATGAGCAGTTCTTC,CASSMGVPAGSYNEQFF
14,TRBV28,TRBJ2-1,NA,few,TGTGCCAGCAGTTTCCCCACAGGTTACAATGAGCAGTTCTTC,CASSFPTGYNEQFF
14,TRBV12-5,TRBJ2-1,NA,NA,TGTGCTAGTGCCTTGGGGGACACTTTGGATGAGCAGTTCTTC,CASALGDTLDEQFF
15,TRBV7-2,TRBJ2-1,TRBD2,once,TGTGCCAGCAGCTCAGGACTAGCGGGCTACAATGAGCAGTTCTTC,CASSSGLAGYNEQFF
14,TRBV6-1,TRBJ1-1,NA,few,TGTGCCAGCAGTTTCTACGGGGGGAACACTGAAGCTTTCTTT,CASSFYGGNTEAFF
13,TRBV27,TRBJ2-2,NA,NA,TGTGGAAGCAGCCCCAGGGGCACCGGGGAGCTGTTTTTT,CGSSPRGTGELFF
15,TRBV5-6,TRBJ2-1,NA,few,TGTGCCAGCAGCGCCACTAGAGACTCCTACAATGAGCAGTTCTTC,CASSATRDSYNEQFF
15,TRBV7-9,TRBJ2-3,NA,NA,TGTGCCAGCAGCTCTCGGGCTAGCGGCACAGATACGCAGTATTTT,CASSSRASGTDTQYF
17,TRBV18,TRBJ1-1,TRBD1,NA,TGTGCCAGCTCACCAGTTGGTAGTGCAGGGGGTCACACTGAAGCTTTCTTT,CASSPVGSAGGHTEAFF
15,TRBV7-2,TRBJ2-2,TRBD1,NA,TGTGCCAGCAGCTCCGGACAGGGAAGGACCGGGGAGCTGTTTTTT,CASSSGQGRTGELFF
16,TRBV6-1,TRBJ2-1,TRBD2,NA,TGTGCCAGCAGTGTATGGACTAGCGGGGGCGGGAATGAGCAGTTCTTC,CASSVWTSGGGNEQFF
16,TRBV9,TRBJ2-3,TRBD1,NA,TGTGCCAGCAGCGCCCGGACAGGGGGCAGCCCAGATACGCAGTATTTT,CASSARTGGSPDTQYF
15,TRBV2,TRBJ2-2,TRBD1,NA,TGTGCCAGCAGGAAGGACAGGGGAGGGGCCGGGGAGCTGTTTTTT,CASRKDRGGAGELFF
14,TRBV5-1,TRBJ1-1,NA,NA,TGCGCCAGCAGCTTAGGGGCGCAGAACACTGAAGCTTTCTTT,CASSLGAQNTEAFF
15,TRBV19,TRBJ2-1,TRBD2,NA,TGTGCCAGTAGTACTAGCGGGAGAGGCGCCAATGAGCAGTTCTTC,CASSTSGRGANEQFF
14,TRBV7-3,TRBJ2-1,NA,NA,TGTGCCAGCAGCGGAGGGGGGGGAGTCAATGAGCAGTTCTTC,CASSGGGGVNEQFF
16,TRBV5-4,TRBJ1-4,NA,once,TGTGCCAGCAGCTCGGGAAGTTTAGGGCGAAATGAAAAACTGTTTTTT,CASSSGSLGRNEKLFF
16,TRBV29-1,TRBJ2-5,NA,NA,TGCAGCGTTGGCGGGGAAGGGGATGAGTACCAAGAGACCCAGTACTTC,CSVGGEGDEYQETQYF
14,TRBV7-5,TRBJ1-1,NA,NA,TGTGTCAGAAGACGACAACAGGTCTGGGGTGAAGCTTTCTTT,CVRRRQQVWGEAFF
16,TRBV5-1,TRBJ2-3,NA,NA,TGCGCCAGCACCCTAACCGGGACTCCCGGGGCAGATACGCAGTATTTT,CASTLTGTPGADTQYF
13,TRBV7-9,TRBJ1-6,TRBD1,NA,TGTGCCAGCAGTGAAGGGGGCGGTTCACCCCTCCACTTT,CASSEGGGSPLHF
15,TRBV6-5,TRBJ1-3,NA,once,TGTGCCAGCAGCTCGGACTGGAGCTCTGGAAACACCATATATTTT,CASSSDWSSGNTIYF
14,TRBV19,TRBJ1-2,NA,NA,TGTGCCAGTACTCCCCGGGGGGCCCACTATGGCTACACCTTC,CASTPRGAHYGYTF
15,TRBV6-5,TRBJ1-1,TRBD1,NA,TGTGCCAGCAGTTACGGACAGGCCTTGGACACTGAAGCTTTCTTT,CASSYGQALDTEAFF
14,TRBV5-1,TRBJ2-3,NA,NA,TGCGCCAGCAGAACGGCGGGGCTGGGAGATACGCAGTATTTT,CASRTAGLGDTQYF
12,TRBV27,TRBJ1-2,NA,NA,TGTGCCAGCAGGGGTCCGGGGTATGGCTACACCTTC,CASRGPGYGYTF
14,TRBV18,TRBJ1-1,NA,NA,TGTGCCAGCTCACCAATTCTGGGGGGGACTGAAGCTTTCTTT,CASSPILGGTEAFF
14,TRBV7-9,TRBJ1-2,NA,NA,TGTGCCAGCAGCGTTACAACACCTCGCTATGGCTACACCTTC,CASSVTTPRYGYTF
15,TRBV7-9,TRBJ2-7,TRBD2,NA,TGTGCCAGCAGCCCGACTAGCGGGGGGCCCTACGAGCAGTACTTC,CASSPTSGGPYEQYF
16,TRBV4-2,TRBJ2-1,TRBD1,NA,TGTGCCAGCAGCCAAGATAACGAGGGGGCCGGAGATGAGCAGTTCTTC,CASSQDNEGAGDEQFF
13,TRBV10-3,TRBJ1-5,NA,NA,TGTGCCATCACGGGCAGGGAAGGCCAGCCCCAGCATTTT,CAITGREGQPQHF
15,TRBV7-3,TRBJ1-2,NA,few,TGTGCCAGCAGCCCATCCCCGTGGGGGGTCTATGGCTACACCTTC,CASSPSPWGVYGYTF
14,TRBV5-1,TRBJ2-1,NA,NA,TGCGCCAGCAGCTTGGTACCCGACAGTCCCAGGCAGTTCTTC,CASSLVPDSPRQFF
14,TRBV6-1,TRBJ2-2,TRBD1,NA,TGTGCCGTCCGGGGGACAGGGAACACCGGGGAGCTGTTTTTT,CAVRGTGNTGELFF
14,TRBV4-2,TRBJ1-2,NA,NA,TGTGCCAGCAGCCAAACTGGCAGGGGCTATGGCTACACCTTC,CASSQTGRGYGYTF
14,TRBV5-1,TRBJ2-2,NA,NA,TGCGCCAGCAGCTTGGCCACCAGGGCCGGGGAGCTGTTTTTT,CASSLATRAGELFF
14,TRBV29-1,TRBJ2-7,TRBD1,NA,TGCAGCGTCGCCGTGGGACAGAGGAATTACGAGCAGTACTTC,CSVAVGQRNYEQYF
16,TRBV29-1,TRBJ2-3,TRBD2,once,TGCAGCGTTGAAGATTGGACTAGCGGAAGAGCAGATACGCAGTATTTT,CSVEDWTSGRADTQYF
16,TRBV5-5,TRBJ2-3,NA,once,TGTGCCAGCAGCGCCATCATGCAAGCCGGCACAGATACGCAGTATTTT,CASSAIMQAGTDTQYF
15,TRBV9,TRBJ1-1,TRBD1,NA,TGTGCCAGCAGCCCCACAGGGGGCGGTTTCACTGAAGCTTTCTTT,CASSPTGGGFTEAFF
17,TRBV4-2,TRBJ2-5,NA,NA,TGTGCCAGCAGCCAAGATCGGGCGGGGTACGCCCAAGAGACCCAGTACTTC,CASSQDRAGYAQETQYF
15,TRBV4-3,TRBJ2-7,TRBD2,NA,TGCGCCAGCAGCCACCCGGGGACTAGGGGTGGTGGGCAGTACTTC,CASSHPGTRGGGQYF
14,TRBV11-3,TRBJ2-3,NA,NA,TGTGCCAGCAGCTTAGGCAGGTCATCAGATACGCAGTATTTT,CASSLGRSSDTQYF
13,TRBV30,TRBJ2-5,NA,NA,TGTGCCTGGAGTCGAATCGAGTTCGAGACCCAGTACTTC,CAWSRIEFETQYF
13,TRBV13,TRBJ2-4,NA,NA,TGTGCCAGCAGCTCCTTAGCCAAAAACATTCAGTACTTC,CASSSLAKNIQYF
13,TRBV5-1,TRBJ1-1,NA,once,TGCGCCAGCAGTAACCAGGGAGGCACTGAAGCTTTCTTT,CASSNQGGTEAFF
13,TRBV9,TRBJ2-1,NA,NA,TGTGCCAGCAGCGTAGAGGTAGGGGGTCGAGCGTTCTTC,CASSVEVGGRAFF
15,TRBV2,TRBJ1-1,TRBD1,NA,TGTGCCAGCAGGCCGGGACAGGGGGTATACACTGAAGCTTTCTTT,CASRPGQGVYTEAFF
15,TRBV2,TRBJ1-3,NA,NA,TGTGCCAGCACCTGGGGCATCGGCTCTGGAAACACCATATATTTT,CASTWGIGSGNTIYF
14,TRBV10-3,TRBJ1-2,NA,NA,TGTGCCATCAGTGTAGGAGGGAGGGACTATGGCTACACCTTC,CAISVGGRDYGYTF
14,TRBV27,TRBJ2-5,NA,NA,TGTGCCAGCAGTTTAAGTCGGGGATCCGCGACCCAGTACTTC,CASSLSRGSATQYF
14,TRBV7-2,TRBJ1-1,NA,NA,TGTGCCAGCAGCTTAGACGCAGCAGGCACTGAAGCTTTCTTT,CASSLDAAGTEAFF
15,TRBV5-1,TRBJ2-7,TRBD2,NA,TGCGCCAGCAGCTTGACTAGCGGGGGGGAATACGAGCAGTACTTC,CASSLTSGGEYEQYF
14,TRBV5-1,TRBJ2-3,TRBD2,NA,TGCGCCAGCAGCTTTAGCGGGAGCACAGATACGCAGTATTTT,CASSFSGSTDTQYF
11,TRBV7-9,TRBJ1-2,NA,once,TGTGCCAGCAGCTCCGGGGGGGGCTACACCTTC,CASSSGGGYTF